The 10 T cell receptor beta chains below all came from one sample that was sequenced in a study of cytotoxic CD8 clonotypes in ibrutinib-treated CLL. Clones were sequenced by immunoSEQ multiplex PCR, and TCRdb holds only the in-frame ones, with some missing. This sample carries 130,000 to 150,000 clones, 79% of them seen once, and the ten largest clones take roughly 13%. Material: PBMCs, obtained after 12 months of ibrutinib treatment. The receptors derive from a human donor with chronic lymphocytic leukemia.

The J gene is TRBJ1-2, the V gene TRBV28; unclear D gene. CDR1 and CDR2 (germline): MDHEN, SYDVKM. CDR3 length: 10 residues. Trimming took 8 bases from V and 5 from J, leaving 6 bases between them. The CDR3 spells CASFSYGYTF. The CDR3 bases are TGTGCCAGCTTTTCATATGGCTACACCTTC.

This chain links TRBV11-3 with TRBJ2-7; D not certain. Germline V gives CDR1 SGHNT, CDR2 YENEEA. Trimming took 3 bases from V and 2 from J, leaving 11 bases between them. CDR3 size: 14 residues. DNA for the CDR3: TGTGCCAGCAGCTTCGTTCAGGCGCCCTACGAGCAGTACTTC. Encoded protein: CASSFVQAPYEQYF.

This chain joins TRBV11-3 and TRBJ2-5; the match to TRBD2 covers 12 bases. The CDR3 runs 20 residues. Germline V gene sequence: CDR1 SGHNT, CDR2 YENEEA. V was clipped by 0 bases and J by 2 bases; unmatched bases: 13. CDR3 DNA sequence: TGTGCCAGCAGCTTAGACGAGTTGCTAGCGGGAGGGCCCTTGCAAGAGACCCAGTACTTC. This translates into CASSLDELLAGGPLQETQYF.

The V gene is TRBV5-1, the J gene TRBJ2-2; 9 bases align to TRBD2. J lost 0 bases, V lost 2 bases, and 5 bases had no gene match. CDR3 length: 17 residues. Germline V gene data show CDR1 as SGHRS and CDR2 as YFSETQ. CDR3 in amino acids: CASSFPPSGTNTGELFF. The CDR3, as DNA: TGCGCCAGCAGCTTTCCTCCTAGCGGGACGAACACCGGGGAGCTGTTTTTT.

The V gene is TRBV7-9, the J gene TRBJ2-7; D is ambiguous. This CDR3 contains 17 residues. Germline CDR1 SEHNR, CDR2 FQNEAQ (reference sequence). The ends were cut back, 1 base at V and 6 bases at J, with 22 bases in the middle. CDR3 bases: TGTGCCAGCAGCTTAGGGGTATCGGACGACCTGGGGTTCGAGCAGTACTTC. Translated: CASSLGVSDDLGFEQYF.

The chain joins TRBV7-6 to TRBJ2-1, with 8 bases that match TRBD2. V lost 4 bases and J lost 8; bases outside the gene matches: 10. The V gene's germline CDR1 is SGHVS and CDR2 FNYEAQ. The CDR3 runs to 15 residues. The CDR3 DNA is TGTGCCAGCAGCTCGAAGCGGGAGCCCTTCCATGAGCAGTTCTTC. Protein sequence: CASSSKREPFHEQFF.

V gene TRBV5-1 combines with J gene TRBJ2-1, with D perhaps matching TRBD1 (6 bases). This CDR3 has 16 amino acids. Germline CDR1 and CDR2: SGHRS and YFSETQ. Trimming took 0 bases from V and 8 from J, leaving 18 bases between them. The CDR3 sequence: CASSLDGTSGGDEQFF. For the CDR3, the DNA is TGCGCCAGCAGCTTGGACGGGACAAGCGGTGGAGATGAGCAGTTCTTC.

J is TRBJ2-5 and V is TRBV13, with TRBD2 identical over 9 bases. Trimming at V came to 1 base and at J to 0 bases, leaving 3 bases not matched to a gene. The CDR3 is made up of 16 amino acids. Germline V gives CDR1 PRHDT, CDR2 FYEKMQ (reference sequence). The CDR3 reads CASSLASGEYQETQYF. CDR3 nucleotide sequence: TGTGCCAGCAGCTTAGCTAGCGGGGAATACCAAGAGACCCAGTACTTC.

V gene TRBV4-1 combines with J gene TRBJ2-7; 7 bases map to TRBD1. Germline V gives CDR1 MGHRA, CDR2 YSYEKL. The CDR3 has 13 amino acids. With 1 base clipped from V and 7 bases from J, the junction kept 4 bases outside the gene matches. The CDR3 sequence is CASSQVAGGEQYF. CDR3 nucleotide sequence: TGCGCCAGCAGCCAAGTTGCAGGGGGTGAGCAGTACTTC.

V gene TRBV5-4 combines with J gene TRBJ2-3; D call uncertain. This CDR3 spans 12 amino acids. V lost 0 bases and J lost 7, with 6 bases in between. Germline V lookup: CDR1 SGHNT, CDR2 YYREEE (reference sequence). The CDR3 bases are TGTGCCAGCAGCTTGGACTCAAATACGCAGTATTTT. Encoded protein: CASSLDSNTQYF.